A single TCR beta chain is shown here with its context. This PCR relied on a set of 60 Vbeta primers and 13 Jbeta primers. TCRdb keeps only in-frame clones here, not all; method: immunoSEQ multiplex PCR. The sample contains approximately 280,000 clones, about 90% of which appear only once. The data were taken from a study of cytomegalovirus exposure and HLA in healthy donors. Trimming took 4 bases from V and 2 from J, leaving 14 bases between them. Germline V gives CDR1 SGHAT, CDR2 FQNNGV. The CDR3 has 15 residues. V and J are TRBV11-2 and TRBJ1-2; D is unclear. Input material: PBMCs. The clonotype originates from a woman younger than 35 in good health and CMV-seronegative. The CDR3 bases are TGTGCCAGCAGCTCCCGGGTCCAGCGGAACTATGGCTACACCTTC. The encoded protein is CASSSRVQRNYGYTF.